A single sample gave rise to the 26 T cell receptor beta chains below, sequenced in a study of T cells in Graves' hyperthyroidism and ophthalmopathy. Template material for amplifying TCR beta CDR3 regions consisted of RNA transcripts. The primer set for the first-round RT-PCR of the TCR CDR3 was HTBI. Via MiXCR, TCRdb re-called the multiplex PCR reads, giving one row per CDR3 protein. This sample has roughly 170,000 distinct CDR3 sequences, with 15% to 20% found just once. Sequencing was carried out using blood. The receptors originated from a woman between 45 and 60 years old with Graves' hyperthyroidism.

This clonotype was detected only a few times. The J gene is TRBJ2-1, the V gene TRBV5-6; D is undetermined. In germline, CDR1 is SGHDT, CDR2 YYEEEE. V dropped 1 base and J dropped 3 bases, with 11 bases sitting between them. The CDR3 covers 15 residues. CDR3 residues: CASSLWLYDYNEQFF. In nucleotides, the CDR3 is TGTGCCAGCAGCTTGTGGCTATACGACTACAATGAGCAGTTCTTC.

This clonotype was counted many times. This chain connects TRBV5-1 to TRBJ2-5; the D call may be TRBD1 or TRBD2 (5 bases each). V lost 0 bases and J lost 5, with 8 bases in between. The V gene's germline CDR1 is SGHRS and CDR2 YFSETQ. The CDR3 loop spans 13 amino acids. The CDR3 spells CASSLGGDETQYF. The DNA of the CDR3 is TGCGCCAGCAGCTTGGGAGGGGATGAGACCCAGTACTTC.

This clonotype was detected many times. V and J are TRBV7-3 and TRBJ2-3, with a tentative D call TRBD2 (6 bases). Trimming cost V 3 bases and J 4 bases, with 14 bases left between them. The CDR3 totals 15 residues. Germline lookup yields CDR1 SGHTA and CDR2 FQGTGA. In DNA, the CDR3 is TGTGCCAGCAGCTTTGGACTAACAGTGTCAGATACGCAGTATTTT. Amino acid sequence: CASSFGLTVSDTQYF.

The chain employs TRBV28 and TRBJ2-3, with a possible D match to TRBD2 (6 bases). CDR1 and CDR2 from the germline V gene are MDHEN and SYDVKM. The CDR3 extends over 14 amino acids. V was cut by 4 bases and J by 3 bases, with 11 bases left in between. CDR3 sequence: CASSSPGLTDTQYF. The CDR3 DNA reads TGTGCCAGCAGTTCCCCCGGACTAACAGATACGCAGTATTTT. Using reference TRBV28 and TRBJ2-3 for the parts outside the CDR3, the full variable domain is DVKVTQSSRYLVKRTGEKVFLECVQDMDHENMFWYRQDPGLGLRLIYFSYDVKMKEKGDIPEGYSVSREKKERFSLILESASTNQTSMYLCASSSPGLTDTQYFGPGTRLTVL.

As concerns this clonotype: Being one base from a much bigger clone, this may be a read error. The chain is built from TRBV15 and TRBJ2-3; D is perhaps TRBD2 (5 bases). With 7 bases removed from V and 9 bases from J, the gap between germline ends came to 17 bases. The germline CDR1 and CDR2 sequences are LNHNV and YYDKDF (reference sequence). The CDR3 length is 13 residues. The CDR3 region has the DNA TGTGCCACCATCAAAGAGATAGCGCGGACGCAGTATTTT. It yields the protein CATIKEIARTQYF.

CDR3 residues: CASSLSGGQPQHF. The CDR3 DNA follows: TGTGCCAGCAGTTTGTCCGGGGGCCAGCCCCAGCATTTT. The chain combines TRBV6-1 with TRBJ1-5; D may be TRBD1 (6 bases). Between the trimmed V and J ends, which lost 5 bases and 7 bases, there was a span of 12 bases. The germline V gene encodes CDR1 MNHNS and CDR2 SASEGT. This CDR3 has 13 residues.

The sample holds many counts of this clonotype. CDR3 DNA: TGTGCCAGTAGTATCCCGGACAGTTCCTTCTATGGCTACACCTTC. Translation gives CASSIPDSSFYGYTF. The chain has TRBV19 and TRBJ1-2, with a weak D call TRBD1 (6 bases). The CDR3 loop spans 15 amino acids. CDR1 and CDR2 from the germline V gene are LNHDA and SQIVND (reference sequence). Trimming removed 3 bases at V and 4 bases at J, with 15 bases between. Full variable domain (missing parts from reference TRBV19 and TRBJ1-2): DGGITQSPKYLFRKEGQNVTLSCEQNLNHDAMYWYRQDPGQGLRLIYYSQIVNDFQKGDIAEGYSVSREKKESFPLTVTSAQKNPTAFYLCASSIPDSSFYGYTFGSGTRLTVV.

This clonotype showed up many times. The chain couples TRBV7-9 to TRBJ1-4, with 7 bases fitting TRBD1. V shed 5 bases, J shed 11 bases, and the junction held 11 bases outside the gene matches. The CDR3 totals 14 residues. Germline V gene data show CDR1 as SEHNR and CDR2 as FQNEAQ (reference sequence). CDR3: CASSPGTVVKKLFF. The CDR3 bases are TGTGCCAGCAGCCCCGGGACAGTAGTGAAGAAACTGTTTTTT.

This clonotype is a singleton in its sample. V and J are TRBV20-1 and TRBJ1-4, with D unclear. Looked up from germline, CDR1 is DFQATT and CDR2 is SNEGSKA (reference sequence). This CDR3 comprises 15 residues. V was cut by 2 bases and J by 0 bases, with 10 bases left in between. The DNA for the CDR3 is TGCAGTGCTAGACTCCGGGCCGCAACTAATGAAAAACTGTTTTTT. Its protein product is CSARLRAATNEKLFF.

Ten or more counts support this clonotype. This rearrangement joins TRBV15 to TRBJ2-5, with a weak D call TRBD2 (5 bases). CDR1 and CDR2 (germline): LNHNV, YYDKDF (reference sequence). The V gene lost 2 bases and the J gene lost 2 bases, with 18 bases spanning the gap. CDR3 size: 17 residues. The CDR3, as DNA: TGTGCCACCAGCAGAACTAAGAGGGCCCCTGGGCAAGAGACCCAGTACTTC. Its protein is CATSRTKRAPGQETQYF.

This clonotype was detected only a few times. The gene calls are TRBV20-1 and TRBJ1-1; D ambiguous. Trimming stripped 8 bases from V and 2 bases from J, with 9 bases between. This CDR3 spans 11 amino acids. Germline assignment: CDR1 DFQATT and CDR2 SNEGSKA (reference sequence). The CDR3 DNA is TGCAGTACGCATCTTAACACTGAAGCTTTCTTT. Protein sequence: CSTHLNTEAFF.

This clonotype has more than one count but fewer than ten. This clone may be a read error of a much larger clone one base away. This chain links TRBV28 with TRBJ2-7, with D maybe TRBD1 (5 bases). Germline CDR1 is MDHEN and CDR2 is SYDVKM. The CDR3 contains 12 residues. V was shortened by 2 bases and J by 5 bases, with 7 bases between the two germline ends. CDR3 amino acids: CASSLQGHEQYF. Written as DNA, the CDR3 is TGTGCCAGCAGTTTACAGGGCCACGAGCAGTACTTC. The full variable domain, rest sourced from reference TRBV28 and TRBJ2-7, is DVKVTQSSRYLVKRTGEKVFLECVQDMDHENMFWYRQDPGLGLRLIYFSYDVKMKEKGDIPEGYSVSREKKERFSLILESASTNQTSMYLCASSLQGHEQYFGPGTRLTVT.

V is TRBV28 and J is TRBJ1-2; a possible D gene is TRBD1 (5 bases). Per germline, CDR1 MDHEN and CDR2 SYDVKM. With 6 bases removed from V and 4 bases from J, the gap between germline ends came to 12 bases. This CDR3 comprises 13 residues. Written as DNA, the CDR3 is TGTGCCAGCAGGCGTCAGGACACCTATGGCTACACCTTC. As protein: CASRRQDTYGYTF.

At least ten counts were recorded for this clonotype. V and J are TRBV10-3 and TRBJ1-2; no clear D gene. The ends were cut back, 3 bases at V and 1 base at J, with 15 bases in the middle. Germline CDR1 is ENHRY and CDR2 is SYGVKD. The CDR3 extends over 16 amino acids. CDR3 sequence: CAISDISQWINYGYTF. DNA of the CDR3: TGTGCCATCAGTGACATTAGTCAGTGGATTAACTATGGCTACACCTTC.

The V gene is TRBV5-1, the J gene TRBJ1-2; TRBD1 aligns across 10 bases. Germline trimming cut 4 bases from V and 4 bases from J; bases unmatched to any gene: 4. CDR3 length: 14 residues. Looked up from germline, CDR1 is SGHRS and CDR2 is YFSETQ. CDR3 DNA sequence: TGCGCCAGCAGCATGGGACAGGGGACCTATGGCTACACCTTC. Amino acids: CASSMGQGTYGYTF.

This clonotype was found many times. The CDR3 region has the DNA TGTGCCAGCAGCCAAAAGGGGGGCGGCGGGACCAATGAGCAGTTCTTC. Translating gives CASSQKGGGGTNEQFF. This chain joins TRBV7-2 and TRBJ2-1; D possibly matches TRBD1 or TRBD2 (6 bases each). The length of the CDR3 is 16 residues. V was cut by 5 bases and J by 6 bases, with 20 bases left in between. Germline CDR1 SGHTA, CDR2 FQGNSA.

This clonotype was seen many times. This sequence joins TRBV20-1 and TRBJ1-1; D remains ambiguous. This CDR3 is 13 amino acids long. CDR1 is DFQATT and CDR2 is SNEGSKA in the germline V gene (reference sequence). Deletions cut 1 base from V and 2 bases from J, with 8 bases between. The CDR3 loop is CSARVPENTEAFF. CDR3 in DNA: TGCAGTGCTAGAGTCCCCGAAAACACTGAAGCTTTCTTT.

The gene calls are TRBV9 and TRBJ2-5; D not resolved. This CDR3 comprises 13 residues. Trimming cost V 0 bases and J 5 bases, with 8 bases left between them. From germline, CDR1 is SGDLS and CDR2 YYNGEE. CDR3: CASSVGGTETQYF. The CDR3 coding sequence is TGTGCCAGCAGCGTAGGGGGTACTGAGACCCAGTACTTC.

This clonotype was detected many times. The V and J genes are TRBV11-2 and TRBJ1-4, with a weak D call TRBD1 (6 bases). The V gene lost 5 bases and the J gene lost 10 bases, with 20 bases spanning the gap. The CDR3 totals 15 residues. Looked up from germline, CDR1 is SGHAT and CDR2 is FQNNGV. The CDR3 DNA is TGTGCCAGCAGCCACAGCTCGGGGGAAGGGGGAAAACTGTTTTTT. As protein: CASSHSSGEGGKLFF.

This clonotype was recorded at least ten times. The rearrangement links TRBV6-1 to TRBJ1-1; D unclear. V lost 1 base to trimming and J lost 1 base, with 7 bases between them. The CDR3 has 14 residues. Germline CDR1 reads MNHNS; CDR2 reads SASEGT. CDR3 sequence reads: CASSEGRGNTEAFF. The CDR3 DNA is TGTGCCAGCAGTGAAGGCCGGGGGAACACTGAAGCTTTCTTT.

The sample holds many counts of this clonotype. V usage is TRBV6-1 and J usage is TRBJ1-1; D is uncertain. The CDR3 loop spans 13 amino acids. Trimming removed 2 bases at V and 9 bases at J, with 13 bases between. CDR1 and CDR2 from the germline V gene are MNHNS and SASEGT. Written as DNA, the CDR3 is TGTGCCAGCAGTGAAAAGCAAGTTTCTAAAGCTTTCTTT. Translating gives CASSEKQVSKAFF.

This clonotype was recorded many times. The V gene is TRBV28, the J gene TRBJ1-2; D is unresolved. Trimming removed 6 bases from V and 6 bases from J, with 14 bases in between. There are 13 residues in the CDR3. CDR1 MDHEN and CDR2 SYDVKM come from the germline V gene. For the CDR3, the DNA is TGTGCCAGCAGCCTCCAGCAGTATAATGGCTACACCTTC. Amino acids: CASSLQQYNGYTF.

This clonotype came up a few times. V is TRBV3-1 and J is TRBJ2-3; either TRBD1 or TRBD2 may fit D (5 bases each). This CDR3 is built from 15 residues. CDR1 LGHDT and CDR2 YNNKEL come from the germline V gene (reference sequence). Trimming left V 0 bases short and J 4 bases short, with 11 bases between. The CDR3 reads CASSQDFRGADTQYF. CDR3 bases: TGTGCCAGCAGCCAAGATTTTCGAGGGGCAGATACGCAGTATTTT.

This clonotype was picked up many times. This chain uses TRBV20-1 with TRBJ1-2; no firm D call. The CDR3 extends over 8 amino acids. Germline CDR1 reads DFQATT; CDR2 reads SNEGSKA (reference sequence). For the CDR3, the DNA is TGCAGCGCCCTTGGCTACACCTTC. This sequence encodes CSALGYTF.

V and J are TRBV3-1 and TRBJ1-1; D is unclear. Germline CDR1 LGHDT, CDR2 YNNKEL (reference sequence). The CDR3 spans 11 residues. V was shortened by 1 base and J by 7 bases, with 4 bases between the two germline ends. CDR3 region: CASSQGIEAFF. CDR3 coding DNA: TGTGCCAGCAGCCAAGGGATTGAAGCTTTCTTT.

This clonotype was found many times. V gene TRBV9 combines with J gene TRBJ2-3; D gene ambiguous. Germline CDR1 and CDR2: SGDLS and YYNGEE. The V end was cut by 0 bases, the J end by 0 bases, with 8 bases between. CDR3 length equals 15 residues. In DNA, the CDR3 is TGTGCCAGCAGCGTAGAGGGCAGGAGCACAGATACGCAGTATTTT. As protein: CASSVEGRSTDTQYF.